These T cell receptor beta chains were read from a single sample in a study of T-cell memory formation after mild COVID-19. TCRdb reprocessed the 5' RACE reads with MiXCR, giving one entry per CDR3 protein. Of about 350,000 distinct CDR3 sequences in the sample, approximately 14% were seen once. The sample taken for sequencing was PBMCs or a T cell subset sorted from them (not recorded which). The receptors were sampled from a man between 18 and 29 years old who had mild COVID-19 (a few samples of this study predate the infection). Cell type and time point are not known. CDR3s include the opening cysteine and the closing phenylalanine or tryptophan.

V: TRBV7-3; CDR3: CASSRSRSGANVLTF
V: TRBV5-5; CDR3: CASSLGQGGLSYNEQFF
V: TRBV2; CDR3: CASSPDTKRTGWAYEQYF
V: TRBV6-2/TRBV6-3; CDR3: CASSLSPSSYNEQFF
V: TRBV9; CDR3: CASSATSGTGGRDTQYF
V: TRBV6-6; CDR3: CASSPWGARDTGELFF
V: TRBV6-2/TRBV6-3; CDR3: CASSTDGNSPLHF
V: TRBV5-4; CDR3: CASSLRPDEQYF
V: TRBV20-1; CDR3: CSAPSPSEQFF
V: TRBV20-1; CDR3: CSARRDSNYGYTF
V: TRBV2; CDR3: CASRDRGPEAFF
V: TRBV6-5; CDR3: CASSQNRDPGIQYF
V: TRBV5-1; CDR3: CASSFDSNYGYTF
V: TRBV20-1; CDR3: CSARGQSGNTIYF
V: TRBV7-9; CDR3: CASSSGPHYGYTF
V: TRBV5-1; CDR3: CASSGTGFYEQYF
V: TRBV20-1; CDR3: CSAQTSAGANVLTF
V: TRBV10-3; CDR3: CAIGLAVISNTGELFF
V: TRBV4-1; CDR3: CASLNPGSGNEKLFF
V: TRBV27; CDR3: CASSLSPTGMLADTQYF
V: TRBV19; CDR3: CASSIIGQHDQPQHF
V: TRBV24-1; CDR3: CATSELGGGRADTQYF
V: TRBV6-2/TRBV6-3; CDR3: CASSYNVDRGDGYTF
V: TRBV18; CDR3: CASSRGAAIQETQYF
V: TRBV4-1; CDR3: CASSQEPPPIWEQYF
V: TRBV20-1; CDR3: CSASRGPFYGYTF
V: TRBV18; CDR3: CASSPNGPRQETQYF
V: TRBV4-3; CDR3: CASSQIYRDSNQPQHF
V: TRBV6-1; CDR3: CASSGDRGWSEQFF
V: TRBV25-1; CDR3: CASSERWGMGSPLHF
V: TRBV7-2; CDR3: CASSSRGQDGANVLTF
V: TRBV12-3/TRBV12-4; CDR3: CASAGMGTNEKLFF
V: TRBV7-9; CDR3: CASSLGTVAGTEAFF
V: TRBV15; CDR3: CATIDGEQGRNRAYF
V: TRBV12-3/TRBV12-4; CDR3: CASTITQGLGYTF
V: TRBV5-1; CDR3: CASSSGGNSNQPQHF
V: TRBV9; CDR3: CASSVGQGAYNEQFF